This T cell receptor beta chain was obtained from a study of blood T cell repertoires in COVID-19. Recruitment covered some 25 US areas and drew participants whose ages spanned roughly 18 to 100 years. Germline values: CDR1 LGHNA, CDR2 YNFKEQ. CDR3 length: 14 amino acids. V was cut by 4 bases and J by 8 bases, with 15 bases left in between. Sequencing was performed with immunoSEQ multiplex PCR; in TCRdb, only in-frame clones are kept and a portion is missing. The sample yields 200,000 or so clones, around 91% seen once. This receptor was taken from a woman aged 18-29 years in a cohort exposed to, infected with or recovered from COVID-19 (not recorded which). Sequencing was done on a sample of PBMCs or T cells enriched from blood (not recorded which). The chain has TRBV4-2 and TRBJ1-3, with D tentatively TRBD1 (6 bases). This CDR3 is CASSRSDEGDTIYF. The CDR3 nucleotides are TGTGCCAGCAGCCGATCGGACGAGGGGGACACCATATATTTT.